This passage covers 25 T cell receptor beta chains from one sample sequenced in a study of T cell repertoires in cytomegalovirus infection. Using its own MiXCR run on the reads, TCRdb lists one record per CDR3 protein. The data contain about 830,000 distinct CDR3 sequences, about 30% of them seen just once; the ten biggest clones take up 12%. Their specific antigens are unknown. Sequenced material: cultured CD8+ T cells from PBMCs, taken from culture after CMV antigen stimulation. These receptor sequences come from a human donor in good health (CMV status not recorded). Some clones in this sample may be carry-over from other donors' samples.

CDR3 sequence reads: CASWPGLAGDSYNEQFF. CDR3 DNA sequence: TGTGCCAGCTGGCCGGGACTAGCGGGGGATTCCTACAATGAGCAGTTCTTC. The chain couples TRBV2 to TRBJ2-1; 14 bases fit TRBD2. Germline CDR1 and CDR2: SNHLY and FYNNEI. CDR3 length: 17 amino acids. V lost 8 bases and J lost 1; bases outside the gene matches: 7. Based on the CDR3 plus reference TRBV2 and TRBJ2-1, the full variable domain is EPEVTQTPSHQVTQMGQEVILRCVPISNHLYFYWYRQILGQKVEFLVSFYNNEISEKSEIFDDQFSVERPDGSNFTLKIRSTKLEDSAMYFCASWPGLAGDSYNEQFFGPGTRLTVL.

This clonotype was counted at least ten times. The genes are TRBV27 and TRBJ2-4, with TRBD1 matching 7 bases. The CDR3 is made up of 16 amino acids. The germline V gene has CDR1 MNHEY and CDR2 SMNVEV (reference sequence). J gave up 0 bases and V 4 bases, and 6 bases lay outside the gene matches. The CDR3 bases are TGTGCCAGCAGTTCCCGACAGGGCCAAGCCAAAAACATTCAGTACTTC. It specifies CASSSRQGQAKNIQYF.

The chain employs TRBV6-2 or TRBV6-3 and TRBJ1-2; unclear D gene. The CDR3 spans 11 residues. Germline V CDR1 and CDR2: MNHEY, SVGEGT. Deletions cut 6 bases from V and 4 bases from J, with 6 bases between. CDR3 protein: CASRTIYGYTF. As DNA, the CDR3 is TGTGCCAGCAGAACGATCTATGGCTACACCTTC.

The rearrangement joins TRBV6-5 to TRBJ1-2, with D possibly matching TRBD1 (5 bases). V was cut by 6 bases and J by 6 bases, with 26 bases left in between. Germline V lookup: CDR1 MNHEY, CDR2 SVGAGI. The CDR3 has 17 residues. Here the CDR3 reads CASRLGGDEMRGNGYTF. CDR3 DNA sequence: TGTGCCAGCAGACTAGGAGGAGACGAGATGCGGGGCAATGGCTACACCTTC.

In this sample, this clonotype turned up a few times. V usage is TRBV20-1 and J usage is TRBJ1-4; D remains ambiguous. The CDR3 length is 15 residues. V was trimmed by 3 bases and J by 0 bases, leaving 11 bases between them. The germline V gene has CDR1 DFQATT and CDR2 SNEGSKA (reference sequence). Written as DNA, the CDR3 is TGCAGTGCTAGGGCCGGACGGTCAACTAATGAAAAACTGTTTTTT. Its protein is CSARAGRSTNEKLFF.

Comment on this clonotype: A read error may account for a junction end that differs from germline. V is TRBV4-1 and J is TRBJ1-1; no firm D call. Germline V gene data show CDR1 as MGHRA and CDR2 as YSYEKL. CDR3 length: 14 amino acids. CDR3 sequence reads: CASSQDPPGTEAFF. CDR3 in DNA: TGTGCCAGCAGCCAAGACCCCCCGGGAACTGAAGCTTTCTTT.

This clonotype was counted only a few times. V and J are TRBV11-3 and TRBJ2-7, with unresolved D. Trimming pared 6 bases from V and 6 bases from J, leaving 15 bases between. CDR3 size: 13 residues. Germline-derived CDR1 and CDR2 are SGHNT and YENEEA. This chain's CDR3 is CASSYFLGAEQYF. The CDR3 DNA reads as TGTGCCAGCAGTTATTTCCTAGGTGCCGAGCAGTACTTC.

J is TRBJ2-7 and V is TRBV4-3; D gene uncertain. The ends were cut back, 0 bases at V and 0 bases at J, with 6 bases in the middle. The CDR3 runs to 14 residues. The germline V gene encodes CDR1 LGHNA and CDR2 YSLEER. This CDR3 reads CASSQDRSSYEQYV. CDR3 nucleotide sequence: TGCGCCAGCAGCCAAGACAGGAGCTCCTACGAGCAGTACGTC.

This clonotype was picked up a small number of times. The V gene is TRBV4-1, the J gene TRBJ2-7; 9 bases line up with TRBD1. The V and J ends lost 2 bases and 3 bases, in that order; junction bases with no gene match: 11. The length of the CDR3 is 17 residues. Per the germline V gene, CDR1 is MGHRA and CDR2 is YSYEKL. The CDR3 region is CASSQWGPGQGDYEQYF. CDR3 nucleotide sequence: TGCGCCAGCAGCCAATGGGGTCCGGGACAGGGAGACTACGAGCAGTACTTC.

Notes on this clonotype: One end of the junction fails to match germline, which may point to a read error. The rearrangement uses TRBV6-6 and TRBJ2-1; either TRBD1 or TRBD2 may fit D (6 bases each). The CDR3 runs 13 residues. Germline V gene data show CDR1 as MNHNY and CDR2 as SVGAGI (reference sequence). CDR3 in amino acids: CASRYGGGNEQFF. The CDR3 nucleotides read TGTGCCAGCCGTTACGGAGGGGGGAATGAGCAGTTCTTC.

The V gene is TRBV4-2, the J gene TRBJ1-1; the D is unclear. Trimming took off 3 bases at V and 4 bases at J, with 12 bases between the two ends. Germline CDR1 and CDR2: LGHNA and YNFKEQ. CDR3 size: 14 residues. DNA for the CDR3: TGTGCCAGCAGCCATCGAAAGGCGAGCACTGAAGCTTTCTTT. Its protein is CASSHRKASTEAFF.

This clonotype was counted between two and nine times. CDR3 residues: CASRLTTGDNYGYTF. The CDR3 nucleotides are TGTGCCAGCAGATTAACTACAGGGGACAACTATGGCTACACCTTC. The genes are TRBV7-9 and TRBJ1-2; 7 bases agree with TRBD1. The length of the CDR3 is 15 residues. Trimming removed 6 bases from V and 2 bases from J; junction bases left unmatched: 9. Germline assignment: CDR1 SEHNR and CDR2 FQNEAQ (reference sequence). The variable domain in full, completed from reference TRBV7-9 and TRBJ1-2, reads DTGVSQNPRHKITKRGQNVTFRCDPISEHNRLYWYRQTLGQGPEFLTYFQNEAQLEKSRLLSDRFSAERPKGSFSTLEIQRTEQGDSAMYLCASRLTTGDNYGYTFGSGTRLTVV.

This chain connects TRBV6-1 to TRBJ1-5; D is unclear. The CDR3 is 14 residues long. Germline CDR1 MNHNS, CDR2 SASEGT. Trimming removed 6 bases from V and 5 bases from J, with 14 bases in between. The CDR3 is CASRADGPYQPQHF. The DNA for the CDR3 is TGTGCCAGCAGAGCTGACGGACCTTATCAGCCCCAGCATTTT.

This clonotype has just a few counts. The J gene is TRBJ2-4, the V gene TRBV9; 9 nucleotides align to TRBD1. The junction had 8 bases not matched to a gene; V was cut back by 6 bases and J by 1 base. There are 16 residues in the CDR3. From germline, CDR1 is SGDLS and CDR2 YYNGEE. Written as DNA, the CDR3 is TGTGCCAGCACAAAAGGACAGGGGTTGGCCAAAAACATTCAGTACTTC. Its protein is CASTKGQGLAKNIQYF.

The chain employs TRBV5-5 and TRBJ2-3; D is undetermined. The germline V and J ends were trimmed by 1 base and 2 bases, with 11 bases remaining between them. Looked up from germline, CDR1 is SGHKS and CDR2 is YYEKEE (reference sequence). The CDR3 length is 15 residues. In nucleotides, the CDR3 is TGTGCCAGCAGCTTGTATAGGGCCTACACAGATACGCAGTATTTT. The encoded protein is CASSLYRAYTDTQYF.

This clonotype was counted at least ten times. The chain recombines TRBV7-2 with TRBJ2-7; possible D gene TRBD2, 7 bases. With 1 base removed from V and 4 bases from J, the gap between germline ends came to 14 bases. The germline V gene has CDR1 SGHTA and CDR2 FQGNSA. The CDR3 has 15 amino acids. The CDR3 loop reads CASSLEGGPGYEQYF. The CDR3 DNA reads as TGTGCCAGCAGCTTAGAGGGGGGGCCGGGGTACGAGCAGTACTTC.

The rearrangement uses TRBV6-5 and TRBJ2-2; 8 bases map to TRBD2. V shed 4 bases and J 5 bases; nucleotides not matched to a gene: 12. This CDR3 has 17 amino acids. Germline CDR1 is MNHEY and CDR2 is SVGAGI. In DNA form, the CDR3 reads TGTGCCAGCAGTTTGGACGTCGGGGGGGCGGGTACCGGGGAGCTGTTTTTT. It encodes CASSLDVGGAGTGELFF.

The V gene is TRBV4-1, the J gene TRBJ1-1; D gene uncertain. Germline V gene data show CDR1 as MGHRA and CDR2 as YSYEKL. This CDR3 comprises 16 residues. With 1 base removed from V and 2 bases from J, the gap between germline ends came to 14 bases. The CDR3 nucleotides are TGCGCCAGCAGCCAAGGGTCCTTCCACCCCAACACTGAAGCTTTCTTT. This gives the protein CASSQGSFHPNTEAFF.

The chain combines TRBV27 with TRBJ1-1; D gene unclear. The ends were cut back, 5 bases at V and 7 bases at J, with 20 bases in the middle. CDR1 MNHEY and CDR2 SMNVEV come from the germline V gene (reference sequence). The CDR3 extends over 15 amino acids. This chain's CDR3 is CASSVRARQFNEAFF. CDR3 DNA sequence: TGTGCCAGCAGTGTCCGGGCCCGGCAGTTCAATGAAGCTTTCTTT.

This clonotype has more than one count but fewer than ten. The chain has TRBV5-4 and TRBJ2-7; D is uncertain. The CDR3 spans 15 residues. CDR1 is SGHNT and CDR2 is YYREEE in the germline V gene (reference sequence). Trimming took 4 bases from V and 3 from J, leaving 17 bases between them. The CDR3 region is CASSPYPRVDYEQYV. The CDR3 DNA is TGTGCCAGCAGCCCATACCCCCGGGTTGACTACGAGCAGTACGTC.

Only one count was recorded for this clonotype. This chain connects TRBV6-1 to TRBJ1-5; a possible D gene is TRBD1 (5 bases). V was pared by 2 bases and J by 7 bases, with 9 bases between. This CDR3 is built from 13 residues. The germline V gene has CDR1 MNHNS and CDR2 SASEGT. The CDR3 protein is CASSEPRAQPQHF. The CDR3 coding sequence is TGTGCCAGCAGTGAACCCAGGGCCCAGCCCCAGCATTTT.

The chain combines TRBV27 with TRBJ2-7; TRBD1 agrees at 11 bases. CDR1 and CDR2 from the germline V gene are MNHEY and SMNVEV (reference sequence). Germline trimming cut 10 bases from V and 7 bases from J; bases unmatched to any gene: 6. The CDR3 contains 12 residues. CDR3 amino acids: CATGTGGGEQYF. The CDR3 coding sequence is TGTGCCACCGGGACAGGGGGTGGGGAGCAGTACTTC.

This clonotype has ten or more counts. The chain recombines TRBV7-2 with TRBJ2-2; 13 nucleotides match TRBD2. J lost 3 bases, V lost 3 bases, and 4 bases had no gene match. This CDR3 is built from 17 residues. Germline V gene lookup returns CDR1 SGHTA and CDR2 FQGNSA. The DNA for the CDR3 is TGTGCCAGCAGCTTGAGACTAGCGGGGGGCCACACCGGGGAGCTGTTTTTT. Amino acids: CASSLRLAGGHTGELFF.

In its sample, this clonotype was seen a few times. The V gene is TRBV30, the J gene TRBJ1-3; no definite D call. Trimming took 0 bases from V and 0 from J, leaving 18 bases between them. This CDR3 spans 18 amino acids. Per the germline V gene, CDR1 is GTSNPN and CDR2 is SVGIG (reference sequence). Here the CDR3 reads CAWSVLPGAGVSGNTIYF. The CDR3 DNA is TGTGCCTGGAGTGTACTTCCCGGCGCAGGCGTCTCTGGAAACACCATATATTTT.

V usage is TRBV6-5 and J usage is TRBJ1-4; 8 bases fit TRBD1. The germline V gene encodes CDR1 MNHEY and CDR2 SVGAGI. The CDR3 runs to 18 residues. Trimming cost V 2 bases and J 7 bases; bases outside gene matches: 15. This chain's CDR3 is CASSYLTTGTGLGEKLFF. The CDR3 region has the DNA TGTGCCAGCAGTTACCTTACGACAGGGACAGGTCTTGGTGAAAAACTGTTTTTT.